The entry below gives a single T cell receptor beta chain sequence along with its context. The data stem from a study of T cell changes during pregnancy in multiple sclerosis. Assay: immunoSEQ multiplex PCR; the TCRdb copy retains only in-frame clones and omits some. This table holds approximately 38,000 clones, 91% found once. V lost 5 bases to trimming and J lost 2 bases; unmatched junction nucleotides: 19. CDR3 size: 19 residues. Germline loops: CDR1 PRHDT, CDR2 FYEKMQ (reference sequence). The chain has TRBV13 and TRBJ2-3, with TRBD1 matching 7 bases. The receptor was isolated from a female donor with multiple sclerosis, enrolled in a pregnancy study. Sequences were derived from CD8+ T cells from peripheral blood mononuclear cells, sampled in the second trimester of pregnancy. This chain's CDR3 is CASSPGTDGLASHTDTQYF. CDR3 nucleotides: TGTGCCAGCAGCCCCGGGACAGATGGACTGGCGTCACACACAGATACGCAGTATTTT.